This is a list of T cell receptor beta chains from one sample in a study of radiotherapy plus CTLA-4 blockade in lung cancer. Assay: immunoSEQ multiplex PCR; the TCRdb copy retains only in-frame clones and omits some. The sample gives some 66,000 clones, around four fifths of which show up once; less than 5% is in the top ten. Source: peripheral blood, taken from a patient treated with radiotherapy plus ipilimumab. These receptor sequences come from a human donor with non-small cell lung cancer who had a partial response to radiotherapy plus ipilimumab. The conserved cysteine and the conserved F or W are not part of the CDR3 here. Clone size appears in some rows only: once, few, many, or a class for an expanded clone.

TRBJ2-1 TRBV6-1 few ASSGPMGLAINEQF
TRBJ2-5 TRBV5-1 NA ASSLAGLASETQY
TRBJ2-7 TRBV6-5 few ASSYSPSVEQY
TRBJ2-1 TRBV19 NA ASSPGTSGRRNEQF
TRBJ1-5 TRBV5-5 once ASSTQGGDQPQH
TRBJ2-5 TRBV28 NA ASSLQGLGRETQY
TRBJ2-5 TRBV2 NA ASSARQGQETQY
TRBJ1-1 TRBV21-1 NA AYPARDRESNTEAF
TRBJ1-5 TRBV6-5 NA ASSYGSGGQPQH
TRBJ2-2 TRBV7-3 NA ASSLTSGANTGELF
TRBJ2-3 TRBV29-1 NA SVAPRGTDTQY
TRBJ2-5 TRBV28 NA ASRGSGSWETQY
TRBJ1-3 TRBV30 NA AWSRGGPGNTIY
TRBJ2-3 TRBV2 NA ASSRGQGPGDTQY
TRBJ2-7 TRBV28 NA ASRPGQGQQGAYEQY
TRBJ1-5 TRBV28 NA ASSFRTGGGQPQH
TRBJ2-5 TRBV14 NA ASSLRQYQETQY
TRBJ2-7 TRBV28 NA ASRPEWTGGWEQY
TRBJ2-1 TRBV5-4 NA ASSFQDRYNEQF
TRBJ1-4 TRBV25-1 once ASSEGTVATNEKLF
TRBJ1-4 TRBV19 NA ASSIPAGTTNEKLF
TRBJ2-5 TRBV7-6 NA ASSPGLAGTQETQY
TRBJ2-2 TRBV9 once ASSVELLNTGELF
TRBJ2-5 TRBV7-6 NA ASSLRGQGQETQY
TRBJ2-2 TRBV7-3 NA ASSLTASGTGELF
TRBJ1-2 TRBV19 NA ASSARDRVIVGYT
TRBJ2-7 TRBV5-5 NA ASSLALLAGGRGYEQY
TRBJ2-7 TRBV7-3 NA ASEATSYEQY
TRBJ2-7 TRBV7-9 NA ASSKGTSGPEQY
TRBJ1-3 TRBV30 NA AWNRGVSGNTIY
TRBJ2-3 TRBV5-4 few ASSFPGLAASTDTQY
TRBJ2-5 TRBV5-1 NA ASSRREGETQY
TRBJ2-2 TRBV4-1 NA ASSQPGFTGELF
TRBJ2-1 TRBV18 NA ASSPTSGLYNEQF
TRBJ2-4 TRBV15 NA ATSAANSAKNIQY
TRBJ2-2 TRBV2 NA ASRPIAVGTGELF
TRBJ2-1 TRBV9 NA ASSVGPGLSNEQF
TRBJ1-5 TRBV6-5 NA ASSEEGGYQPQH
TRBJ2-3 TRBV7-9 NA ASSLPSGNTDTQY
TRBJ1-1 TRBV5-8 NA ASSLAPGYGKNTEAF
TRBJ2-7 TRBV11-3 once ASSRTGGYEQY
TRBJ1-3 TRBV9 NA ASSVGGVDSGNTIY
TRBJ1-1 TRBV5-4 NA ASSLARQGSPEAF
TRBJ2-1 TRBV27 NA ASSGNEQF
TRBJ2-7 TRBV6-1 NA ASSEAGTGAYEQY
TRBJ1-5 TRBV18 few ASSPPGQGSQPQH
TRBJ2-2 TRBV19 NA ASSKGQGTNTGELF
TRBJ1-5 TRBV7-8 NA ASSSGQASNQPQH
TRBJ1-4 TRBV6-1 once ASSSSGATNEKLF
TRBJ2-1 TRBV7-3 once ASSMREALRDEQF